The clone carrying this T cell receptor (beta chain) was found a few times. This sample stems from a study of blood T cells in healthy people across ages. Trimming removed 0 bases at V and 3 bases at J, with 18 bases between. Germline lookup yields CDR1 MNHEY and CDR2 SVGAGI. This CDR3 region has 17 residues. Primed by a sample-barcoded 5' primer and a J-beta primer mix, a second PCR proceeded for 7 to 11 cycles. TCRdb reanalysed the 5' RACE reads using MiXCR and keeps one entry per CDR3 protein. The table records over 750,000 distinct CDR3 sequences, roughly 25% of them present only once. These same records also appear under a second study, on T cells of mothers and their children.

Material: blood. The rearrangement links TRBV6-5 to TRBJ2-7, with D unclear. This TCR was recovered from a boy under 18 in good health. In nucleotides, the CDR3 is TGTGCCAGCAGTTACTCCGGCAGTAGGATAAACATCTACGAGCAGTACTTC. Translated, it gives CASSYSGSRINIYEQYF.